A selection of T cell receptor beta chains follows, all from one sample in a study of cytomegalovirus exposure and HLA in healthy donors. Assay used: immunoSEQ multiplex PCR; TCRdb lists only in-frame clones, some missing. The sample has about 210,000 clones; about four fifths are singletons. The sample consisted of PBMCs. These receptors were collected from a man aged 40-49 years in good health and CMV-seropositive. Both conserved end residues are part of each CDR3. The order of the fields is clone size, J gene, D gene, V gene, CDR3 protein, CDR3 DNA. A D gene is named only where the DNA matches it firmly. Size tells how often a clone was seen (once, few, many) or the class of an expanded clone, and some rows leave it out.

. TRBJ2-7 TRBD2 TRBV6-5 CASSSQAGGPYEQYF TGTGCCAGCAGTTCCCAAGCGGGAGGGCCTTACGAGCAGTACTTC
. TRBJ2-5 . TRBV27 CASSLAGLSEGETQYF TGTGCCAGCAGTCTCGCGGGACTGAGTGAGGGAGAGACCCAGTACTTC
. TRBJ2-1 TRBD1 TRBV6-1 CASSESGTGGKFEQFF TGTGCCAGCAGCGAATCCGGGACAGGGGGCAAGTTTGAGCAGTTCTTC
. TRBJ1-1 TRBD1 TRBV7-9 CASSLGGQGSTEAFF TGTGCCAGCAGCTTAGGGGGACAGGGGAGCACTGAAGCTTTCTTT
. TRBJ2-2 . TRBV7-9 CASTSWRAVNTGELFF TGTGCCAGCACCTCCTGGCGGGCGGTGAACACCGGGGAGCTGTTTTTT
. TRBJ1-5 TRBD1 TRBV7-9 CASSSGQGGQPQHF TGTGCCAGCAGCTCCGGACAGGGCGGCCAGCCCCAGCATTTT
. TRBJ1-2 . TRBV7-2 CASSADYGYTF TGTGCCAGCAGCGCGGACTATGGCTACACCTTC
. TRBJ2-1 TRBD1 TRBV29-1 CSYRDRSYNEQFF TGCAGCTACCGGGACAGGTCCTACAATGAGCAGTTCTTC
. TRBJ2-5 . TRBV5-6 CASSQDPGLRKTQYF TGTGCCAGCAGCCAGGATCCGGGACTTAGAAAGACCCAGTACTTC
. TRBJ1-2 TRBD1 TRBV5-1 CASSGGQGVLYGYTF TGCGCCAGCAGCGGGGGACAGGGGGTCCTCTATGGCTACACCTTC
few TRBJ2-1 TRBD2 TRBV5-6 CASSFGIAGGLEFF TGTGCCAGCAGCTTTGGAATAGCGGGAGGGCTGGAGTTCTTC
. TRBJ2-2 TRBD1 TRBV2 CASSETPGGTGELFF TGTGCCAGCAGTGAAACCCCAGGGGGCACCGGGGAGCTGTTTTTT
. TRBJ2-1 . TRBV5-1 CASSLDRPYNEQFF TGCGCCAGCAGCTTGGACAGACCCTACAATGAGCAGTTCTTC
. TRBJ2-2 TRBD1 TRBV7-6 CASSLQGANTGELFF TGTGCCAGCAGCCTACAGGGGGCGAACACCGGGGAGCTGTTTTTT
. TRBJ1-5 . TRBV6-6 CASSGGDGGQPQHF TGTGCCAGCAGTGGAGGGGACGGGGGGCAGCCCCAGCATTTT
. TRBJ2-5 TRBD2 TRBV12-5 CASGSPRAGGMETQYF TGTGCTAGTGGTTCCCCTCGAGCGGGAGGGATGGAGACCCAGTACTTC
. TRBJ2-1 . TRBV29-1 CSVEDLRGSSYNEQFF TGCAGCGTTGAAGACCTTCGGGGGAGCTCCTACAATGAGCAGTTCTTC
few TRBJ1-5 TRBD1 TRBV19 CASTGGRYQPQHF TGTGCCAGCACAGGGGGGAGGTATCAGCCCCAGCATTTT
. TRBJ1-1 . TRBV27 CASSLRENTEAFF TGTGCCAGCAGTTTGAGGGAGAACACTGAAGCTTTCTTT
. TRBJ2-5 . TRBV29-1 CSVDTGDQETQYF TGCAGCGTTGACACAGGAGATCAAGAGACCCAGTACTTC
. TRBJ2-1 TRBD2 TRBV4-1 CASSRAGEENEQFF TGCGCCAGCAGTCGAGCGGGAGAAGAAAATGAGCAGTTCTTC
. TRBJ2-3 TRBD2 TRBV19 CASSSGGERKYF TGTGCCAGTAGTAGCGGGGGGGAACGGAAATATTTT